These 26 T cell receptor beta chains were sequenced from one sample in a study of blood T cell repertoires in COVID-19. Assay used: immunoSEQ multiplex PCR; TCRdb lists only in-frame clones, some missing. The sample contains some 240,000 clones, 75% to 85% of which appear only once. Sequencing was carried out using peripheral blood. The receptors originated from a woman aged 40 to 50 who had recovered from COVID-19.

CDR3 sequence: CASSFSGGAYEQYF. CDR3 DNA: TGTGCCAGCAGTTTCAGCGGGGGGGCCTACGAGCAGTACTTC. The chain has TRBV7-2 and TRBJ2-7, with 10 bases aligning to TRBD2. This CDR3 comprises 14 residues. The ends lost 6 bases at V and 2 bases at J; junction bases unmatched: 4. Germline assignment: CDR1 SGHTA and CDR2 FQGNSA. The variable domain in full, with the rest retrieved from reference TRBV7-2 and TRBJ2-7, is GAGVSQSPSNKVTEKGKDVELRCDPISGHTALYWYRQSLGQGLEFLIYFQGNSAPDKSGLPSDRFSAERTGGSVSTLTIQRTQQEDSAVYLCASSFSGGAYEQYFGPGTRLTVT.

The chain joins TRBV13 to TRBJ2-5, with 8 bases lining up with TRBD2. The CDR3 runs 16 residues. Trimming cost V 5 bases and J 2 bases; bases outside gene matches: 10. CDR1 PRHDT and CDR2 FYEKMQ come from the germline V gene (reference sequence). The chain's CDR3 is CASSALAGQVQETQYF. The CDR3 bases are TGTGCCAGCAGCGCTCTAGCGGGTCAAGTACAAGAGACCCAGTACTTC.

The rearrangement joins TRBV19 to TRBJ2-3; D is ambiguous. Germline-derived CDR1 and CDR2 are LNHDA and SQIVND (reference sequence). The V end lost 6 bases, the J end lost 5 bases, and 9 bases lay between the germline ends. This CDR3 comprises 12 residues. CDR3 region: CASSPLRDTQYF. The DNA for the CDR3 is TGTGCCAGTAGCCCCCTGAGAGATACGCAGTATTTT.

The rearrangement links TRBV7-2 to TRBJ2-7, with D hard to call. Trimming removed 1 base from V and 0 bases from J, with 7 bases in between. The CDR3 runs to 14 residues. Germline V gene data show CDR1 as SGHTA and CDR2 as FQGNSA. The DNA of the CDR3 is TGTGCCAGCAGCTTAGATCCGAGCTCCTACGAGCAGTACTTC. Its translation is CASSLDPSSYEQYF.

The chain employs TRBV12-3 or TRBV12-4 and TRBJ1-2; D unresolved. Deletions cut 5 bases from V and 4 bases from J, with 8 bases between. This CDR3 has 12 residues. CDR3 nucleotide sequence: TGTGCCAGCAGTGGAAACAGCTATGGCTACACCTTC. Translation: CASSGNSYGYTF.

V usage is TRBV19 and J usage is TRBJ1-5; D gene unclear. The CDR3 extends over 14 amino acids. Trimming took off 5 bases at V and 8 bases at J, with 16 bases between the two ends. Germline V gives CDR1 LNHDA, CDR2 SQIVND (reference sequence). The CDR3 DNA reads TGTGCCAGTAGTTGGGTTTCGGGGTACGAGCCCCAGCATTTT. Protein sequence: CASSWVSGYEPQHF.

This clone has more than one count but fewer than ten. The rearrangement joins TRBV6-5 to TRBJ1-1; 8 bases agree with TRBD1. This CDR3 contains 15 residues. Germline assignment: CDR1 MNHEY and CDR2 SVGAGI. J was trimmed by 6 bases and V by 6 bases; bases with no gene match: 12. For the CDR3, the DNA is TGTGCCAGCAGCCGAGACAGGGGTTCTGGCGCTGAAGCTTTCTTT. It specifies CASSRDRGSGAEAFF.

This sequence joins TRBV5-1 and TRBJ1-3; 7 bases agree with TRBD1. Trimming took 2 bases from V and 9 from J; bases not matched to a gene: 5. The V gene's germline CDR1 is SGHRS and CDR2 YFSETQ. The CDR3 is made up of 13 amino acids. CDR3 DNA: TGCGCCAGCAGCTTAGGGGGCAAATCCACCATATATTTT. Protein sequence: CASSLGGKSTIYF.

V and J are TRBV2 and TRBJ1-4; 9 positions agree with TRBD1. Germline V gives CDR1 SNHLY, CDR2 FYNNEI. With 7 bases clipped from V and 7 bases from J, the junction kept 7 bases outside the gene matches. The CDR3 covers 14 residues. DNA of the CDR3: TGTGCCAGCATGGGACAGGGAGGTGTTGAAAAACTGTTTTTT. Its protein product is CASMGQGGVEKLFF.

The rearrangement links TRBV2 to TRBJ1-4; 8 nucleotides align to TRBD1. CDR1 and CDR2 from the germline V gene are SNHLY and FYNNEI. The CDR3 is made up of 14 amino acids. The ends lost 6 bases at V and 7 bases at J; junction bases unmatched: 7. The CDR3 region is CASRLQGASEKLFF. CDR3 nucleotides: TGTGCCAGCAGGCTGCAGGGGGCTAGTGAAAAACTGTTTTTT.

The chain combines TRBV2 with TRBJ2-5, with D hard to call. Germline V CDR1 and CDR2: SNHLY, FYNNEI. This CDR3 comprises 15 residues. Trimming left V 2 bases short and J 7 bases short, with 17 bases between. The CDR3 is CASSEIRLVTGTQYF. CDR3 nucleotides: TGTGCCAGCAGTGAAATCCGGCTAGTAACGGGGACCCAGTACTTC.

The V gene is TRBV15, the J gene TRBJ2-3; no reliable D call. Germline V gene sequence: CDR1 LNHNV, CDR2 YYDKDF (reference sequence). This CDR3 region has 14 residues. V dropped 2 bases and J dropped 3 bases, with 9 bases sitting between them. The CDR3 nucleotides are TGTGCCACCAGCAGACGCACTCAAACAGATACGCAGTATTTT. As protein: CATSRRTQTDTQYF.

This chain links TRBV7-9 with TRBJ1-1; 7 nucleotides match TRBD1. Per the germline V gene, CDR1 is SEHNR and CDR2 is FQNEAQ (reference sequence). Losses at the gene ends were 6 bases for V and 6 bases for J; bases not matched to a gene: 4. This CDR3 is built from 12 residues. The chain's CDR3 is CASRLTGAEAFF. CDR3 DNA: TGTGCCAGCAGACTAACAGGGGCTGAAGCTTTCTTT.

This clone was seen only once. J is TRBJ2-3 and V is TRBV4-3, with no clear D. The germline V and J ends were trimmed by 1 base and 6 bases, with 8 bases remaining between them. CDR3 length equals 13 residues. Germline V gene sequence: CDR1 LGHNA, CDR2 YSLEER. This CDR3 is CASSQGAGDTQYF. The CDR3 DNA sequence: TGCGCCAGCAGCCAAGGTGCCGGTGATACGCAGTATTTT.

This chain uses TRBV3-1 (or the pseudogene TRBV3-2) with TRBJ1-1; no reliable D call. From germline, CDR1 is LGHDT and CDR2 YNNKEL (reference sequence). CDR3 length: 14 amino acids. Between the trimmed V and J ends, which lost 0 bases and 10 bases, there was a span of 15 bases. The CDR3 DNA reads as TGTGCCAGCAGCCAAGAAGCGGCCCCCCCCGGAGCTTTCTTT. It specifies CASSQEAAPPGAFF.

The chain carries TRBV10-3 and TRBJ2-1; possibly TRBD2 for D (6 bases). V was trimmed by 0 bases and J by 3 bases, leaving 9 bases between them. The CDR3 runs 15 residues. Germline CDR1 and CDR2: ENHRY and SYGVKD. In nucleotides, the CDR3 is TGTGCCATCAGTGAGTCGGCGGGGTACTACAATGAGCAGTTCTTC. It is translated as CAISESAGYYNEQFF.

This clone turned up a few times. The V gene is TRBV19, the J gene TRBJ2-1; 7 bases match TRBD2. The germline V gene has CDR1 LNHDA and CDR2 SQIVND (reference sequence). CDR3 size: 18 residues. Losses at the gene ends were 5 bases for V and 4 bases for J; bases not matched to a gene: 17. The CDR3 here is CASSPLYSSLAEYNEQFF. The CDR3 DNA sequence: TGTGCCAGTAGTCCCCTTTACTCCTCGCTAGCGGAGTACAATGAGCAGTTCTTC.

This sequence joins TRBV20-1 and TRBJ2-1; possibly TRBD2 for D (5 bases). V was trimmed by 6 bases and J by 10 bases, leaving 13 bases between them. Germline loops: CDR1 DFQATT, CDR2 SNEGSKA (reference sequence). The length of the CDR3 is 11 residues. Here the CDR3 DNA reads TGCAGTGCCCCTTCGGGGAGCGAGCAGTTCTTC. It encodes CSAPSGSEQFF.

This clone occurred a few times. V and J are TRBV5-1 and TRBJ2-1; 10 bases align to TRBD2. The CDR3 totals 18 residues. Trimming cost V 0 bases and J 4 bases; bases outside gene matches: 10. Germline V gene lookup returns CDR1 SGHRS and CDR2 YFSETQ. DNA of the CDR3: TGCGCCAGCAGCTTGGTTGCCCTAGCGGGGGTAGCATACAATGAGCAGTTCTTC. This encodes CASSLVALAGVAYNEQFF.

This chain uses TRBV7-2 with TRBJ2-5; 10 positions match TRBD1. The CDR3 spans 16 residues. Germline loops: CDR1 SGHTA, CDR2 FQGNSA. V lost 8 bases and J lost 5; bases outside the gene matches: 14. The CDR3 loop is CASPSRDRGLWETQYF. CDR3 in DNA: TGTGCCAGCCCAAGCCGGGACAGGGGATTGTGGGAGACCCAGTACTTC. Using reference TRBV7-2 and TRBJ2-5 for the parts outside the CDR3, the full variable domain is GAGVSQSPSNKVTEKGKDVELRCDPISGHTALYWYRQSLGQGLEFLIYFQGNSAPDKSGLPSDRFSAERTGGSVSTLTIQRTQQEDSAVYLCASPSRDRGLWETQYFGPGTRLLVL.

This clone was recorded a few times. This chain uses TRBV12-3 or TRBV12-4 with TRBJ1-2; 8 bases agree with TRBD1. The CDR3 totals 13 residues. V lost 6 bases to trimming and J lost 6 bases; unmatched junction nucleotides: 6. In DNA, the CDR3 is TGTGCCAGCAGATTTGACAGGGGTGATGGCTACACCTTC. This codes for CASRFDRGDGYTF.

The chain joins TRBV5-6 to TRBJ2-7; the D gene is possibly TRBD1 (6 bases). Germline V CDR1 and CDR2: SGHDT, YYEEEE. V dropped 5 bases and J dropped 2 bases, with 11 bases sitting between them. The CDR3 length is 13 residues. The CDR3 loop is CASRLTGTYEQYF. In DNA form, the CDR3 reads TGTGCCAGCAGGCTTACAGGGACCTACGAGCAGTACTTC.

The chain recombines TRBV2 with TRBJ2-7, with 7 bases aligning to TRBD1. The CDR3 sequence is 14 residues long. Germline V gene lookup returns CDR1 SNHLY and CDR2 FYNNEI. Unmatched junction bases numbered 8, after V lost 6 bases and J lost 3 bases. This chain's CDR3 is CASSRTGPGYEQYF. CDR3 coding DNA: TGTGCCAGCAGCCGGACAGGCCCCGGCTACGAGCAGTACTTC. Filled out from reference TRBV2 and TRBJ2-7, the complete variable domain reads EPEVTQTPSHQVTQMGQEVILRCVPISNHLYFYWYRQILGQKVEFLVSFYNNEISEKSEIFDDQFSVERPDGSNFTLKIRSTKLEDSAMYFCASSRTGPGYEQYFGPGTRLTVT.

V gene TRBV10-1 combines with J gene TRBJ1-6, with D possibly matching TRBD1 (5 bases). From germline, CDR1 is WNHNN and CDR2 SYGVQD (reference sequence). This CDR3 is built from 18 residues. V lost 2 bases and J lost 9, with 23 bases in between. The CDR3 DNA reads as TGCGCCAGCAGTGAGGATGGCGGGGGACCGAACATCTTTTCACCCCTCCACTTT. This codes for CASSEDGGGPNIFSPLHF.

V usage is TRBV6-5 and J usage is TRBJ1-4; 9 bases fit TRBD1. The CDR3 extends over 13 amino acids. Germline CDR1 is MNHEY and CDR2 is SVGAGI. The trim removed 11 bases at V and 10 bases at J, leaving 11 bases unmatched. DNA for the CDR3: TGTGCCGGTAGAGCGGGACAGGGAGGAAAACTGTTTTTT. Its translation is CAGRAGQGGKLFF.

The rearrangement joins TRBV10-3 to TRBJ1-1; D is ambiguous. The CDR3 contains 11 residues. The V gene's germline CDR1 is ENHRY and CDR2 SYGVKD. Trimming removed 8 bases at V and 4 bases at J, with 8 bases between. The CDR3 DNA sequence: TGTGCCATCGCAGCGGGCACTGAAGCTTTCTTT. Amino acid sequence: CAIAAGTEAFF.